These T cell receptor beta chains were read from a single sample in a study of T cell clones after liver transplantation. Some clones are missing from TCRdb's copy, which holds only in-frame ones; the method was immunoSEQ multiplex PCR. The sample yields some 34,000 clones, around 94% seen once. The sample was CD8+ T cells from blood, taken 12 months after liver transplant. These receptors were taken from a human patient who received a liver transplant. Some T cells may be transferred from the graft donor. The CDR3 runs from the conserved cysteine through the conserved F or W. The D gene is left open where the match is weak. The size of a clone is reported for some rows only, either as once, few or many, or as a class for expanded clones.

v_call	d_call	clone_size	j_call	cdr3_nt	cdr3_aa
TRBV28	-	-	TRBJ2-7	TGTGCCAGCACCCTAAGGGACTTATCGTCGAGCGAGCAGTACTTC	CASTLRDLSSSEQYF
TRBV27	TRBD2	-	TRBJ2-1	TGTGCCAGCAGTTTCCGGGAGGGTGGTGAGCAGTTCTTC	CASSFREGGEQFF
TRBV25-1	-	-	TRBJ1-1	TGTGCCAGCAGTTTAAGGGGGGGGGCGGATGAAGCTTTCTTT	CASSLRGGADEAFF
TRBV9	TRBD2	-	TRBJ2-3	TGTGCCAGCAGCGCTAGCGGCCCCATCACAGATACGCAGTATTTT	CASSASGPITDTQYF
TRBV6-5	-	-	TRBJ2-3	TGTGCCAGCAGTTATGAGGGGATGGATACGCAGTATTTT	CASSYEGMDTQYF
TRBV30	-	-	TRBJ1-1	TGTGCCTGGGATAGGACGGATGAAGCTTTCTTT	CAWDRTDEAFF
TRBV28	-	few	TRBJ1-3	TGTGCCAGCAGTCCGACATCTGGAAACACCATATATTTT	CASSPTSGNTIYF
TRBV27	-	-	TRBJ2-1	TGTGCCAGCAATTCAGCGGGTGCTGAGCAGTTCTTC	CASNSAGAEQFF
TRBV9	-	-	TRBJ2-5	TGTGCCAGCAGCCCCGGGACTTCTCAAGAGACCCAGTACTTC	CASSPGTSQETQYF
TRBV27	-	-	TRBJ2-7	TGTGCCAGCAGTTTACAGATCTCCTACGAGCAGTACTTC	CASSLQISYEQYF
TRBV9	TRBD1	once	TRBJ2-7	TGTGCCAGCAGCGTAGCGGACAGGCCCTACGAGCAGTACTTC	CASSVADRPYEQYF
TRBV27	-	-	TRBJ2-5	TGTGCCAGCAGTTTAACCGACACCCAAGAGACCCAGTACTTC	CASSLTDTQETQYF
TRBV7-3	TRBD1	-	TRBJ2-3	TGTGCCAGCAGCCGGGGACAGGGCATAGGAGATACGCAGTATTTT	CASSRGQGIGDTQYF
TRBV7-2	-	-	TRBJ2-7	TGTGCCAGCAGCTTTAGGAGGGGACCCTACGAGCAGTACTTC	CASSFRRGPYEQYF
TRBV7-2	-	-	TRBJ1-1	TGTGCCAGCTCAGGGGTCACGAACACTGAAGCTTTCTTT	CASSGVTNTEAFF
TRBV11-1	-	-	TRBJ2-1	TGTGCCAGCAGCTTAGGGGGGTTCGGCGAGCAGTTCTTC	CASSLGGFGEQFF
TRBV25-1	-	few	TRBJ1-1	TGTGCCAGCAGTGAATCTCAGGGCCACACTGAAGCTTTCTTT	CASSESQGHTEAFF
TRBV7-9	-	-	TRBJ2-1	TGTGCCAGCTTTAGGGACAATGAGCAGTTCTTC	CASFRDNEQFF
TRBV4-3	-	-	TRBJ2-1	TGCGCCAGCAGCCCGTACCTCCGAGATGAGCAGTTCTTC	CASSPYLRDEQFF
TRBV21-1	-	few	TRBJ1-1	TGTGCCAGCAGCAAAGAGGACCCTTACAGGGTTATAACTGAAGCTTTCTTT	CASSKEDPYRVITEAFF
TRBV10-2	-	-	TRBJ2-7	TGCGCCAGCAGTGACCACGAGCAGTACTTC	CASSDHEQYF
TRBV14	-	-	TRBJ1-1	TGTGCCAGCGTCCAGCGAAGGTCAGGGTGGCCTGAAGCTTTCTTT	CASVQRRSGWPEAFF
TRBV30	TRBD1	-	TRBJ2-5	TGTGCCTGGAGCGAGGGGGCCTTGTACCAAGAGACCCAGTACTTC	CAWSEGALYQETQYF
TRBV27	TRBD2	-	TRBJ2-5	TGTGCCAGCAGTTTAATCCCACTAGCGGGAGTAGAGACCCAGTACTTC	CASSLIPLAGVETQYF
TRBV6-1	TRBD2	-	TRBJ2-4	TGTGCCAGCAGTGAAGCCCTAGCGGGAGGGTACATTCAGTACTTC	CASSEALAGGYIQYF
TRBV6-1	-	-	TRBJ2-5	TGTGCCAGCACCAGAATATCAAAAGAGACCCAGTACTTC	CASTRISKETQYF
TRBV19	TRBD1	-	TRBJ1-5	TGTGCCAGTAGTGTCGGACAGGGACGTTCTCAGCCCCAGCATTTT	CASSVGQGRSQPQHF
TRBV4-3	TRBD1	-	TRBJ1-6	TGCGCCAGCAGCCAACTCAGGGGGGGTAATTCACCCCTCCACTTT	CASSQLRGGNSPLHF
TRBV13	-	-	TRBJ2-7	TGTGCCAGCAGCCAGGGGTGGAACTCCTACGAGCAGTACTTC	CASSQGWNSYEQYF
TRBV10-2	-	-	TRBJ1-1	TGCGCCAGCAGTCGTCCTCGGGACACTGAAGCTTTCTTT	CASSRPRDTEAFF
TRBV27	TRBD2	-	TRBJ2-1	TGTGCCAGCAGTTCCGAACTAGCGGGAGAGCAGTTCTTC	CASSSELAGEQFF
TRBV30	-	-	TRBJ2-7	TGTGCCTGGAGAGCCGGGACCTACGAGCAGTACTTC	CAWRAGTYEQYF
TRBV9	TRBD2	-	TRBJ2-7	TGTGCCAGCAGCGTAGTTTCTAAGCGGGGCCTCTTGGAGCAGTACTTC	CASSVVSKRGLLEQYF
TRBV12-2	-	-	TRBJ2-1	TGTGCAAGTCGCCTGAGAGGAGGCTATGAGCAGTTCTTC	CASRLRGGYEQFF